This record covers a single T cell receptor beta chain. Its antigen is still unknown. Nothing much larger sits one base from this clone, and base qualities are not available. The data were taken from a study of T cell clonotyping in hematopoietic cell transplantation (dated by TCRdb to the early 2020s). In the study overall: Recipient samples taken before transplant were collected after cytoreduction. A total of under 150 blood samples were collected in the study from a few dozen consecutive transplant recipients and their related donors. Recruitment of patients ran from September 2015 to early 2017, and follow-up continued until September 2020 or until death. Study-level results and caveats: Donor and pretransplant recipient Inverse Simpson Index values predicted broader posttransplant TCR repertoire diversity. Recipient repertoires showed only a small fraction of overlap with donor repertoires, and over 97% appeared de novo at the given depth. A decrease in recipient TCR diversity was observed after transplant, and a progressive increase in pathologically expanded clonotypes was seen from day 30 to day 180. The sample size was limited and the cells went unsorted, which meant the CD4 and CD8 repertoire contributions could not be told apart.

V gives up 4 bases and J gives up 2 bases, and the segment between their germline ends measures 15 bases. The CDR3 runs 15 amino acids, cysteine and phenylalanine included. Only the CDR3 portion is preserved as DNA: 45 bases, with reading frame beginning at the first base. CDR1 LGHNA and CDR2 YSLEER are derived from the germline V gene. Interpreted using the paper, the time point label stands for: recipient sample about 28 days before transplant, after cytoreduction. Recipient blood was collected about 28 days before transplant and at days 30, 100 and 180 after transplant. Nuclei Lysis Solution was used to extract genomic DNA from fresh or cryopreserved unfractionated peripheral blood mononuclear cells. TCR beta CDR3 regions were amplified from genomic DNA with the immunoSEQ assay, a bias-controlled multiplex PCR using V- and J-specific primers. In a second PCR step, a proprietary barcode and Illumina adapter sequences were attached to the CDR3 amplicons. An Illumina MiSeq instrument was used for sequencing of the CDR3 libraries. In the source study's methods: Export and quality control were done with immunoSEQ Analyzer 3.0, while downstream analyses used R Bioconductor and Immunarch. Only productive rearrangements within the normalized downsampled data set were used in the calculation of repertoire metrics. In the normalized cohort, a clonotype counted as pathologically expanded if the clonotype was larger than 5 templates. The Inverse Simpson Index was used to measure repertoire diversity. The non-normalized data set was used for CMV-specificity analyses so that all clonotypes could be captured. The source is immuneACCESS, and TCRdb retained only in-frame sequences with V and J called. Part of the clones is not carried over; for the studies checked, unresolved V genes explain less than half of this, and the remainder is unexplained. The V and J calls and clone size are taken from that table; D and trimming were inferred from the DNA. Counted in this sample were roughly 17,000 clones; 93% of them appeared once. Jointly, the top ten make up approximately 2% of the sample.

The sequence came from a man between 18 and 35 years old with biphenotypic leukemia. Some clones in this sample may be carry-over from other donors' samples. The receptor chain draws on TRBV4-3 and TRBJ2-7; the D gene is perhaps TRBD2, from 7 matching bases. The sequencing used peripheral blood mononuclear cells, collected before stem cell transplant. The CDR3 sequence is CASSPWEGETYEQYF. The DNA reads as follows: TGCGCCAGCAGCCCCTGGGAGGGGGAGACCTACGAGCAGTACTTC.